The 16 T cell receptor beta chains reported below all come from one sample, sequenced in a study of blood T cells in healthy people across ages. The use of a sample-barcoded 5' primer and a J-beta primer mix characterized a second PCR of 7 to 11 cycles. TCRdb analysed the 5' RACE reads with MiXCR anew, one entry per CDR3 protein. The table shows about 1,500,000 distinct CDR3 sequences, with around 42% occurring only once. Material for sequencing was blood. These receptors were taken from a woman aged 18-29 years in good health.

V and J are TRBV28 and TRBJ1-2; D unclear. The ends were cut back, 4 bases at V and 1 base at J, with 19 bases in the middle. Germline V gene data show CDR1 as MDHEN and CDR2 as SYDVKM. The CDR3 length is 17 residues. The CDR3 DNA is TGTGCCAGCAGTTCTACAGTCCAGTTTACTATTAACTATGGCTACACCTTC. Protein: CASSSTVQFTINYGYTF.

J is TRBJ2-1 and V is TRBV11-1, with TRBD2 matching 14 bases. Germline V gives CDR1 SGHAT, CDR2 FQDESV (reference sequence). The CDR3 sequence is 22 residues long. The V and J ends lost 3 bases and 2 bases, in that order; junction bases with no gene match: 18. Here the CDR3 reads CASSFPSDRRGTSGRTYNEQFF. CDR3 bases: TGTGCCAGCAGCTTCCCCTCGGACAGGCGGGGGACTAGCGGGAGAACCTACAATGAGCAGTTCTTC.

The V and J genes are TRBV2 and TRBJ2-4, with TRBD2 identical over 14 bases. CDR1 and CDR2 (germline): SNHLY, FYNNEI. The CDR3 contains 17 residues. V shed 6 bases, J shed 1 base, and the junction held 5 bases outside the gene matches. The CDR3 region has the DNA TGTGCCAGCAGCGGACTAGCGGGAGGCGGGGCCAAAAACATTCAGTACTTC. Protein: CASSGLAGGGAKNIQYF. Using reference TRBV2 and TRBJ2-4 for the parts outside the CDR3, the full variable domain is EPEVTQTPSHQVTQMGQEVILRCVPISNHLYFYWYRQILGQKVEFLVSFYNNEISEKSEIFDDQFSVERPDGSNFTLKIRSTKLEDSAMYFCASSGLAGGGAKNIQYFGAGTRLSVL.

J is TRBJ2-2 and V is TRBV4-1, with D perhaps matching TRBD2 (6 bases). CDR3 length equals 16 residues. Germline lookup yields CDR1 MGHRA and CDR2 YSYEKL. Trimming pared 4 bases from V and 6 bases from J, leaving 18 bases between. The CDR3, as DNA: TGCGCCAGCAGCCTAACGGGACCGGGGACTCCCGGGGAGCTGTTTTTT. This translates into CASSLTGPGTPGELFF.

This clonotype was observed a few times. This chain links TRBV12-3 or TRBV12-4 with TRBJ2-3, with D maybe TRBD2 (6 bases). The length of the CDR3 is 15 residues. The V and J ends lost 6 bases and 1 base respectively, with 14 bases between them. The CDR3 DNA follows: TGTGCCAGCAGCCGGGACCAGCGGGGCACAGATACGCAGTATTTT. Protein: CASSRDQRGTDTQYF.

The rearrangement joins TRBV5-1 to TRBJ1-5; the D is unclear. Germline-derived CDR1 and CDR2 are SGHRS and YFSETQ. The germline V and J ends were trimmed by 7 bases and 6 bases, with 26 bases remaining between them. The CDR3 has 17 residues. CDR3 in DNA: TGCGCCAGCGGCCACGGATTTATAACACTACGGGCTCAGCCCCAGCATTTT. Its protein is CASGHGFITLRAQPQHF. The variable domain in full, completed from reference TRBV5-1 and TRBJ1-5, reads KAGVTQTPRYLIKTRGQQVTLSCSPISGHRSVSWYQQTPGQGLQFLFEYFSETQRNKGNFPGRFSGRQFSNSRSEMNVSTLELGDSALYLCASGHGFITLRAQPQHFGDGTRLSIL.

V is TRBV2 and J is TRBJ2-4, with 7 bases aligning to TRBD2. The J call may be wrong; the DNA end is better matched by TRBJ2-5. Germline V lookup: CDR1 SNHLY, CDR2 FYNNEI. The CDR3 loop spans 14 amino acids. The CDR3 nucleotides are TGTGCCAGCGCGCTCCTAGCGGTCCCAGAGACCCAGTACTTC. Translating gives CASALLAVPETQYF.

J is TRBJ2-1 and V is TRBV2, with TRBD1 matching 7 bases. CDR3 size: 16 residues. After removal of 8 bases from V and 5 bases from J, the junction contained 15 bases not matched to a gene. Germline CDR1 SNHLY, CDR2 FYNNEI. CDR3 protein: CASRLWSGTVDNEQFF. The CDR3 nucleotides are TGTGCCAGCCGCCTCTGGTCCGGGACAGTTGACAATGAGCAGTTCTTC.

This chain joins TRBV6-5 and TRBJ2-3; a weak D match, TRBD1 (5 bases). Germline values: CDR1 MNHEY, CDR2 SVGAGI. The CDR3 has 17 amino acids. The V end was cut by 0 bases, the J end by 1 base, with 14 bases between. The CDR3 nucleotides are TGTGCCAGCAGTTACTCTATCACAGGTTCCGGCACAGATACGCAGTATTTT. Protein: CASSYSITGSGTDTQYF.

The rearrangement joins TRBV12-3 or TRBV12-4 to TRBJ2-2; 10 bases match TRBD2. The ends lost 3 bases at V and 6 bases at J; junction bases unmatched: 13. The CDR3 extends over 18 amino acids. CDR3 protein: CASSFSRGTSGMAGELFF. The CDR3 DNA is TGTGCCAGCAGTTTTAGTCGAGGCACTAGCGGGATGGCCGGGGAGCTGTTTTTT.

The chain carries TRBV7-3 and TRBJ1-1, with 11 bases fitting TRBD1. The germline gives CDR1 SGHTA, CDR2 FQGTGA. The V segment lost 7 bases and the J segment 1 base; nucleotides outside the gene matches: 2. The CDR3 contains 14 residues. The DNA of the CDR3 is TGTGCCAGCAATGGGACAGGGGGGAACACTGAAGCTTTCTTT. Encoded protein: CASNGTGGNTEAFF.

V is TRBV21-1 and J is TRBJ2-5; the D call TRBD2 from the table was never checked on the DNA. The J call could be wrong; TRBJ2-7 is a better fit for the DNA end. TRBV21-1 is listed as a pseudogene. The CDR3 loop spans 16 amino acids. In nucleotides, the CDR3 is TGTGCCAGCAGCCCCGTTTCGGGCGGGGAACCGGCCGAGCAGTACTTC. It is translated as CASSPVSGGEPAEQYF.

The chain recombines TRBV10-3 with TRBJ2-3; no clear D. CDR1 ENHRY and CDR2 SYGVKD come from the germline V gene. The CDR3 is 16 residues long. Deletions cut 3 bases from V and 0 bases from J, with 13 bases between. The CDR3, as DNA: TGTGCCATCAGTGACGTCCCCCTCGCCAGCACAGATACGCAGTATTTT. Protein product: CAISDVPLASTDTQYF.

This clonotype was detected a few times. The chain uses TRBV6-6 and TRBJ2-3; 7 bases match TRBD2. CDR1 is MNHNY and CDR2 is SVGAGI in the germline V gene (reference sequence). V lost 2 bases and J lost 3; bases outside the gene matches: 8. The CDR3 sequence is 16 residues long. CDR3 sequence: CASSYISLADTDTQYF. The CDR3 DNA follows: TGTGCCAGCAGTTACATTTCCCTAGCGGATACAGATACGCAGTATTTT.

This clonotype was picked up many times. The V and J genes are TRBV29-1 and TRBJ1-5; D might be TRBD1 (6 bases). Germline CDR1 reads SQVTM; CDR2 reads ANQGSEA. Trimming stripped 6 bases from V and 4 bases from J, with 13 bases between. The CDR3 is 13 residues long. CDR3: CSVRDNFNQPQHF. As DNA, the CDR3 is TGCAGCGTCCGGGACAACTTTAATCAGCCCCAGCATTTT.

The chain is built from TRBV21-1 and TRBJ1-5. TRBV21-1 is deemed a pseudogene. The CDR3 extends over 15 amino acids. The CDR3 DNA reads TGTGCCACCGGCCGGGCCCTCTGTAGCAATCAGCCCCAGCATTTT. As protein: CATGRALCSNQPQHF.